This TCR beta chain is from a study of blood T cell repertoires in COVID-19. Study background: Samples representing acute and convalescent COVID-19 were sourced from the United States, Italy and Spain.

Under the authors' procedure: Cell counts per sample came from amplifying reference gene primers. Only in-frame clones appear in the TCRdb table, and some are missing; sequencing was by immunoSEQ multiplex PCR. V, J and clone size were drawn from that table, and D and trimming were deduced from the DNA. The sample contains about 89,000 clones, about four fifths of which appear only once. Per germline, CDR1 SNHLY and CDR2 FYNNEI. J lost 4 bases, V lost 6 bases, and 13 bases had no gene match. The CDR3 spans 17 residues. This TCR came from a man in his sixties or seventies with COVID-19, enrolled during active disease. The specimen sequenced was peripheral blood. The chain employs TRBV2 and TRBJ2-1, with 9 bases matching TRBD1. Here the CDR3 DNA reads TGTGCCAGCAGGGGACCGGGACAGGGCCACCGATACAATGAGCAGTTCTTC. It is translated as CASRGPGQGHRYNEQFF.